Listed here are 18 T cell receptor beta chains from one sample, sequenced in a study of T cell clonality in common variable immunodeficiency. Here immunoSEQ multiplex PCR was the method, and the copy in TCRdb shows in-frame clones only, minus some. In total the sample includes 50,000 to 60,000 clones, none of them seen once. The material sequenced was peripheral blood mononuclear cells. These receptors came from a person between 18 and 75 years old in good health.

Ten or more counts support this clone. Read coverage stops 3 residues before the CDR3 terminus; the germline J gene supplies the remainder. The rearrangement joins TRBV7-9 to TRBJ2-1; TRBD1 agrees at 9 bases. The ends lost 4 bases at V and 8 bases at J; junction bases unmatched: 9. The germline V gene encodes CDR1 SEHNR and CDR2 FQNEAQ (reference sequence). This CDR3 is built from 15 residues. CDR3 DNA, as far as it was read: TGTGCCAGCAGCTCAAGACAGGGGGGATTCGATGAG. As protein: CASSSRQGGFDE. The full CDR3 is CASSSRQGGFDEQFF.

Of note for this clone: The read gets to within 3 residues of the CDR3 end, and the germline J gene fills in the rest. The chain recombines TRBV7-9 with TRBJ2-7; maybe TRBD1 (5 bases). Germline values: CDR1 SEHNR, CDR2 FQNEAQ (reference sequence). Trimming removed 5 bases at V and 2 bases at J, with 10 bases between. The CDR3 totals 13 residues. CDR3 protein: CASSQGDAYEQYF. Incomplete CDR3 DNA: TGTGCCAGCAGCCAGGGCGATGCCTACGAG.

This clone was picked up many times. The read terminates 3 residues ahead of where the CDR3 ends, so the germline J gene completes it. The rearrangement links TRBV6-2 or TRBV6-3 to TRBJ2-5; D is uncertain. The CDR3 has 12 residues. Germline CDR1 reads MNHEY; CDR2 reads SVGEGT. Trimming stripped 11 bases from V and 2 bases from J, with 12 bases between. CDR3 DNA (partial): TGTGCCGTAAGGGCTTATCAAGAGACC. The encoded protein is CAVRAYQET. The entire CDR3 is CAVRAYQETQYF.

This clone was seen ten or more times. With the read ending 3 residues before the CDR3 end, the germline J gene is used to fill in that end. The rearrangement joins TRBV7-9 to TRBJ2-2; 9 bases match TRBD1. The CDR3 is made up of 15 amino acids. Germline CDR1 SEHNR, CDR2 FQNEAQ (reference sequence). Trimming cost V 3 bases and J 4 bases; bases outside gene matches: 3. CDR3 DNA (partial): TGTGCCAGCAGCTTTGGGACAGGGATCACCGGGGAG. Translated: CASSFGTGITGE. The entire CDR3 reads CASSFGTGITGELFF.

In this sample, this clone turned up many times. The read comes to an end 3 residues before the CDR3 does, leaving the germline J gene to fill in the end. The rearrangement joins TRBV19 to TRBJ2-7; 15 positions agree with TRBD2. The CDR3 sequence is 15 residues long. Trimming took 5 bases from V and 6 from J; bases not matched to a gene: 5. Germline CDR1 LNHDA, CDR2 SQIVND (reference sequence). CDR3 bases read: TGTGCCAGTAGTGGACTAGCGGGAGGGCCAGGCGAG. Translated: CASSGLAGGPGE. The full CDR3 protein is CASSGLAGGPGEQYF.

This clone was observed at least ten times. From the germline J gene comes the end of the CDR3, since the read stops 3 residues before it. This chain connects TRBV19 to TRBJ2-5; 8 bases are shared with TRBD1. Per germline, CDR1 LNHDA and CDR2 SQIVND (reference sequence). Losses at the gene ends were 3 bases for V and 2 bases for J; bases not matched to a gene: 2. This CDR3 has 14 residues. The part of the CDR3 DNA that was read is TGTGCCAGTAGTATGTGGACAGGGCAAGAGACC. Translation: CASSMWTGQET. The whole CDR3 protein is CASSMWTGQETQYF.

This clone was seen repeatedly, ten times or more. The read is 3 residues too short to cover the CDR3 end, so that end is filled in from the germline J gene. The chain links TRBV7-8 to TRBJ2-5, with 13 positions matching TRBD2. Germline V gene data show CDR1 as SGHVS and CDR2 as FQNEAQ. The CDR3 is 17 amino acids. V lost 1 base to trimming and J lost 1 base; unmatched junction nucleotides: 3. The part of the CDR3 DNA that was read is TGTGCCAGCAGCTTAGGACTAGCGGGAGGAATCCAAGAGACC. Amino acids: CASSLGLAGGIQET. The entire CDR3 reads CASSLGLAGGIQETQYF. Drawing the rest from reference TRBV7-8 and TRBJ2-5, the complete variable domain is GAGVSQSPRYKVAKRGQDVALRCDPISGHVSLFWYQQALGQGPEFLTYFQNEAQLDKSGLPSDRFFAERPEGSVSTLKIQRTQQEDSAVYLCASSLGLAGGIQETQYFGPGTRLLVL.

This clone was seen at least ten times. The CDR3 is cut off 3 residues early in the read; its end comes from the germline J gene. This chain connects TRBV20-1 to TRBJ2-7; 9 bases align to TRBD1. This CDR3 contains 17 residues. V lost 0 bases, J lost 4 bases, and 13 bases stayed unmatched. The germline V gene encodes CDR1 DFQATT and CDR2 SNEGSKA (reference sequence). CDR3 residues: CSARDRDRDLNPYEQYF. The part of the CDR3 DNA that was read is TGCAGTGCTAGAGATCGGGACAGGGACCTTAACCCGTACGAG.

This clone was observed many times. The covered CDR3 bases are TGTGCCAGTAGTATGGTCGCGGGAAGTAGGACCTACGAG. As protein: CASSMVAGSRTYE. From start to end, the CDR3 is CASSMVAGSRTYEQYF. This chain connects TRBV19 to TRBJ2-7, with D perhaps matching TRBD2 (6 bases). Read sequence stops 3 residues before the CDR3 end, and the germline J gene provides the missing end. Germline CDR1 LNHDA, CDR2 SQIVND (reference sequence). The length of the CDR3 is 16 residues. Trimming took 3 bases from V and 2 from J, leaving 17 bases between them.

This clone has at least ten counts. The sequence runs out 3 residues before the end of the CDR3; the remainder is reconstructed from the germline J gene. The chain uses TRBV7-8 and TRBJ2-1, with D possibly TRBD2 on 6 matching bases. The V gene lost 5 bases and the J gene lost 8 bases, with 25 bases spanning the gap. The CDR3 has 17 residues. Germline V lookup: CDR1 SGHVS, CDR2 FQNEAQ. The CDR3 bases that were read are TGTGCCAGCAGCCCAGAGTTTGGGACTGACGACCTCTATGAG. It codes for CASSPEFGTDDLYE. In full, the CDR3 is CASSPEFGTDDLYEQFF.

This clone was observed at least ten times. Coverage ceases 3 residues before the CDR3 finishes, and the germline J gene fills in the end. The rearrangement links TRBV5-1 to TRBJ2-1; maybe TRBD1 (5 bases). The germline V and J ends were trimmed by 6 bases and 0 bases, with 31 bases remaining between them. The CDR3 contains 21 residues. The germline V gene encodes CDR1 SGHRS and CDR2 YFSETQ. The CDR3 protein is CASMDSRGVFPMKSSYNEQFF. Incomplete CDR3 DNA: TGCGCCAGCATGGATAGTAGGGGCGTTTTTCCGATGAAGAGCTCCTACAATGAG. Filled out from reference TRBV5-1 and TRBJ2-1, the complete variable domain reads KAGVTQTPRYLIKTRGQQVTLSCSPISGHRSVSWYQQTPGQGLQFLFEYFSETQRNKGNFPGRFSGRQFSNSRSEMNVSTLELGDSALYLCASMDSRGVFPMKSSYNEQFFGPGTRLTVL.

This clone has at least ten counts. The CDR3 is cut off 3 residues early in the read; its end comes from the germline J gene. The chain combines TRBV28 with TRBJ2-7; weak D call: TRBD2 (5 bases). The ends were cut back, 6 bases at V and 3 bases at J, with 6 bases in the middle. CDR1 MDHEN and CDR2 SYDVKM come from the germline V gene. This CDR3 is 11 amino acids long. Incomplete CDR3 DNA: TGTGCCAGCAGCGGGGACTACGAG. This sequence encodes CASSGDYE. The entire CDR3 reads CASSGDYEQYF.

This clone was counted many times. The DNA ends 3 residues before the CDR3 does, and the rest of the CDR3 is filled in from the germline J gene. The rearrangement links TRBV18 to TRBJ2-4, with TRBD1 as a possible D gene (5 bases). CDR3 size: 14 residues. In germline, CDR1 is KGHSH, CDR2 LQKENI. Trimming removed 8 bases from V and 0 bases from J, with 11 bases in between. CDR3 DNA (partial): TGTGCCAGCCGAGACAGTGTAGCCAAAAACATT. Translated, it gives CASRDSVAKNI. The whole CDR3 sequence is CASRDSVAKNIQYF.

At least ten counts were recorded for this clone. Incomplete CDR3 DNA: TGCGCCAGCAGCACTACCGGGACAGGGGGCTTCCATGAG. Translated, it gives CASSTTGTGGFHE. The complete CDR3 sequence is CASSTTGTGGFHEQFF. The chain recombines TRBV5-1 with TRBJ2-1; 12 nucleotides align to TRBD1. The CDR3 is cut off 3 residues early in the read; its end comes from the germline J gene. J gave up 8 bases and V 4 bases, and 10 bases lay outside the gene matches. The CDR3 spans 16 residues. Germline V CDR1 and CDR2: SGHRS, YFSETQ.

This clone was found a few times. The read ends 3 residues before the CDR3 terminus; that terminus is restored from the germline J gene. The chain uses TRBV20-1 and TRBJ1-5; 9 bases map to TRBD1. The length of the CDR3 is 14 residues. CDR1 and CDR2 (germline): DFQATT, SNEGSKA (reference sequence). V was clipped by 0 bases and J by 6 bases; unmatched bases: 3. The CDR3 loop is CSAREDRGGQPQHF. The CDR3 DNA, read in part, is TGCAGTGCTAGAGAGGACAGGGGCGGTCAGCCC.

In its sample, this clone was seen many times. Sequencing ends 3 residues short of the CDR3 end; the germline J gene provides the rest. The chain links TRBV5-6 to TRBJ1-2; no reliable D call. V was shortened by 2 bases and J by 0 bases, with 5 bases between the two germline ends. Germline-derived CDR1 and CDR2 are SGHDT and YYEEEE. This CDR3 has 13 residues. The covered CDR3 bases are TGTGCCAGCAGCTTCCAGGCTAACTATGGC. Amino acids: CASSFQANYG. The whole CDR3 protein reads CASSFQANYGYTF.

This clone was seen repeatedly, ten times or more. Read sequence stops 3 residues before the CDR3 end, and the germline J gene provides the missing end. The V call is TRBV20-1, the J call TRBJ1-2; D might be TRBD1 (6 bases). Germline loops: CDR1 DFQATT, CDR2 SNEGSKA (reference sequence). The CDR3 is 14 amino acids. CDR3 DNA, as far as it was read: TGCAGTGCCGAGTCCGAGACAGGATATGGGGGC. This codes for CSAESETGYGG. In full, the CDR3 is CSAESETGYGGYTF.

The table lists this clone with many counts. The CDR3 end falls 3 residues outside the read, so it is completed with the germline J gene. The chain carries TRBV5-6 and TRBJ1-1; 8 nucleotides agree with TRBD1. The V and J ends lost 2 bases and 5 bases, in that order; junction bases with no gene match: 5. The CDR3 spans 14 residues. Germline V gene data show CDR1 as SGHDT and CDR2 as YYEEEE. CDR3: CASSLTGGLTEAFF. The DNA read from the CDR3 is TGTGCCAGCAGCTTAACAGGGGGGTTAACTGAA.